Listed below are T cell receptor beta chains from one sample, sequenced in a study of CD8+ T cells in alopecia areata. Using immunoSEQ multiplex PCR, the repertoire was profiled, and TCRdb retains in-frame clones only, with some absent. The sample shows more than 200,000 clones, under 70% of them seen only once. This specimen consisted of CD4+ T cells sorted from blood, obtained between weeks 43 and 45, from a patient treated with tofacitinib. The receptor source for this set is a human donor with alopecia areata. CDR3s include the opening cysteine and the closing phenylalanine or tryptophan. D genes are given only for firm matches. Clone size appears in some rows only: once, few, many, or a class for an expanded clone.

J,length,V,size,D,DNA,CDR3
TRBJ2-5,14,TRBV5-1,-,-,TGCGCCAGCAGCCCCTCGGTCGTGGGAGAGACCCAGTACTTC,CASSPSVVGETQYF
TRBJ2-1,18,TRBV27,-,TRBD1,TGTGCCAGCAGGCTACCGGGACAGGGGATCAGCTCCTACAATGAGCAGTTCTTC,CASRLPGQGISSYNEQFF
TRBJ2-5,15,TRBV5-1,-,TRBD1,TGCGCCAGCAGCATGGACAGGGTTCACCAAGAGACCCAGTACTTC,CASSMDRVHQETQYF
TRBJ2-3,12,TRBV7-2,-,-,TGTGCCAGCAGCTTCCGGGGAGATACGCAGTATTTT,CASSFRGDTQYF
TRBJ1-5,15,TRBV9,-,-,TGTGCCAGCAGCCCGAGACAGACAGCCAATCAGCCCCAGCATTTT,CASSPRQTANQPQHF
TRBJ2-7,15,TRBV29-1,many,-,TGCAGCGTGCTAACAGGAGTTTCCTCTTCCTACGAGCAGTACTTC,CSVLTGVSSSYEQYF
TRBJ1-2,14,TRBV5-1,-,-,TGCGCCAGCAGCTTGGGTCGGACAGAAGGAAGCTACACCTTC,CASSLGRTEGSYTF
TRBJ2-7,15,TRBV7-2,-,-,TGTGCCAGCAGCTTAGTCGTCGGGGCCTCCTACGAGCAGTACTTC,CASSLVVGASYEQYF
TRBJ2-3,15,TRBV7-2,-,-,TGTGCCAGCAGCCGACAGGACAGAAGCACAGATACGCAGTATTTT,CASSRQDRSTDTQYF
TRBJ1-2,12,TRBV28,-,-,TGTGCCAGCACGGACTTCACCGGTGGCTACACCTTC,CASTDFTGGYTF
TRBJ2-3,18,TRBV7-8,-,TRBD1,TGTGCCAGCAGCCTAGTAGGGGGGACAGGGTATTCGGAAGATACGCAGTATTTT,CASSLVGGTGYSEDTQYF
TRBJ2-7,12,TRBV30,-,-,TGTGCCTGGTCCCCCGGTTCCTACGAGCAGTACTTC,CAWSPGSYEQYF
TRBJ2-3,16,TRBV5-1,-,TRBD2,TGCGCCAGCAGAGGTGTTGGACGGGGGGGCGCAGATACGCAGTATTTT,CASRGVGRGGADTQYF
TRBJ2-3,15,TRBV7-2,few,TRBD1,TGTGCCAGCAGCCTCACCTGGACAGGGCTGGATACGCAGTATTTT,CASSLTWTGLDTQYF
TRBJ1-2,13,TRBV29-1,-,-,TGCAGCGTTGGTCAGGGCATTAGCAATGGCTACACCTTC,CSVGQGISNGYTF
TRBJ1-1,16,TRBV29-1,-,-,TGCAGCGTTGCCGGGGACACGTCGCGGGTAAACACTGAAGCTTTCTTT,CSVAGDTSRVNTEAFF
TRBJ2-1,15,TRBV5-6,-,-,TGTGCCAGCAGCTTGATACACCAGCCTCACAATGAGCAGTTCTTC,CASSLIHQPHNEQFF
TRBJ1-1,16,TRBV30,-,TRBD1,TGTGCCTGGAGTCCTCGCCCCCGGGACAGGGGCGCTGAAGCTTTCTTT,CAWSPRPRDRGAEAFF
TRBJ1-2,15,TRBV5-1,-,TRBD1,TGCGCCAGCAGCTTAGGCACAGGGGATTCCTATGGCTACACCTTC,CASSLGTGDSYGYTF
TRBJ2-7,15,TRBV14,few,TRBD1,TGTGCCAGCAGCCAAGTTGGGACAGCAATCTACGAGCAGTACTTC,CASSQVGTAIYEQYF
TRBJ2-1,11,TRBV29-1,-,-,TGCAGCGTGAGGGGGACTCGGGAGCAGTTCTTC,CSVRGTREQFF
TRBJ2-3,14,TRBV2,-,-,TGTGCCAGCGGGCGGGGCAGGGGATCAGATACGCAGTATTTT,CASGRGRGSDTQYF
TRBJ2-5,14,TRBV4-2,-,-,TGTGCCAGCAGCCAAGACCAGGGGGGGGAGACCCAGTACTTC,CASSQDQGGETQYF
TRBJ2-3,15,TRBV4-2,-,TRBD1,TGTGCCAGCAGCCAAAACAGGGGGCGCACAGATACGCAGTATTTT,CASSQNRGRTDTQYF
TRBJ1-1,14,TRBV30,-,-,TGTGCCTGGAGTAGTGGGACCAGAGACACTGAAGCTTTCTTT,CAWSSGTRDTEAFF
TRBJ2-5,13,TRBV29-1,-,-,TGCAGCGTACGCCAACAGGGCGGGGAGACCCAGTACTTC,CSVRQQGGETQYF
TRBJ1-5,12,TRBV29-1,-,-,TGCAGCGTTAGGGTTCGCAATCAGCCCCAGCATTTT,CSVRVRNQPQHF
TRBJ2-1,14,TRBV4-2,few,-,TGTGCCGCAACCCGGGACCAACTCTACAATGAGCAGTTCTTC,CAATRDQLYNEQFF
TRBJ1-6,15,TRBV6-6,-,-,TGTGCCAGCACCCCCCTCTCAGGGAACAATTCACCCCTCCACTTT,CASTPLSGNNSPLHF
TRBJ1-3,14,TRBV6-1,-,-,TGTGCCAGCAGTGAGGAGGGTAGAGGAAACACCATATATTTT,CASSEEGRGNTIYF
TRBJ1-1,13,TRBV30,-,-,TGTGCCTGGAGTACACAGATAAACACTGAAGCTTTCTTT,CAWSTQINTEAFF
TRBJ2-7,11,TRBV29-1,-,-,TGCAGCGTCGGACAGAACTACGAGCAGTACTTC,CSVGQNYEQYF